Sequencing of this TCR beta chain was carried out in a study of T cells after yellow fever vaccination. Findings of the study overall: Reappearance after the booster was seen for most primary-vaccination clones, at around 95% CD4 and 70% to 90% CD8. Any FACS-sorted repertoire could hold abundant clonotypes that contaminate it from the bulk population. On re-exposure, the response was weaker but peaked faster, at day 5 versus 15.

Germline loops: CDR1 SGHTA, CDR2 FQGNSA. This CDR3 comprises 14 residues. With 5 bases removed from V and 10 bases from J, the gap between germline ends came to 20 bases. The table lists this clonotype with many counts. Its antigen is as yet unknown. TCR cDNA, made by 5'RACE template switching, carried an added universal primer site and UMIs. TCRdb reprocessed the 5' RACE reads with MiXCR, giving one entry per CDR3 protein. The profile shows over 300,000 distinct CDR3 sequences, about 3.5% of them singletons. This clonotype was obtained from a man younger than 35 who received the YFV17D yellow fever vaccine. Sample: PBMCs, taken on the day of the yellow fever booster vaccination. The V call is TRBV7-2, the J call TRBJ1-1; no clear D gene. In DNA, the CDR3 is TGTGCCAGCAGCCCAGAACTGGGAACGATGAGAGCTTTCTTT. As protein: CASSPELGTMRAFF.